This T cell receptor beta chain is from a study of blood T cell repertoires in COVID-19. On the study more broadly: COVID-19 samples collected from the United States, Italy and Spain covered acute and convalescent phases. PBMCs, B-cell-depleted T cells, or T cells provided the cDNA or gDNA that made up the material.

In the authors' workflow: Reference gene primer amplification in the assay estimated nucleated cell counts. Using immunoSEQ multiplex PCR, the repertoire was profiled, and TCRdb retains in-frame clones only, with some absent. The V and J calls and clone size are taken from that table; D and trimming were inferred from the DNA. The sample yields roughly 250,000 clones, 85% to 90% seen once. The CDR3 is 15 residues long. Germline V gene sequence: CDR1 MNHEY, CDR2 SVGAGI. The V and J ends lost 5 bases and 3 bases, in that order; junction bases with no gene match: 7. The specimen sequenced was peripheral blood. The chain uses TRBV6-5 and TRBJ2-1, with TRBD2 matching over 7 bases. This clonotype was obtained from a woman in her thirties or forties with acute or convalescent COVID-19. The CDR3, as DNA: TGTGCCAGCAGTCCAGAGCGGGGCATCTACAATGAGCAGTTCTTC. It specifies CASSPERGIYNEQFF.